Listed below are T cell receptor beta chains from one sample, sequenced in a study of a mutant IDH1 vaccine in newly diagnosed glioma. Which antigens these TCRs recognize remains unknown. TCRdb's table, derived via immunoSEQ multiplex PCR, lists solely in-frame clones and lacks some. The table shows approximately 50,000 clones, with roughly 84% occurring only once. This sample comprised PBMCs, obtained from a glioma patient whose treatment included an IDH1 peptide vaccine. All receptors derive from a man aged 35 to 55 with glioma. Both conserved end residues are part of each CDR3. The order of the fields is clone size, J gene, D gene, V gene, CDR3 DNA, CDR3 protein. The D gene is left open where the match is weak. Expanded clones are given a class, and other clones once, few, many or no size at all.

.,TRBJ2-7,TRBD1,TRBV7-9,TGTGCCAGCAGCTCGAACGACAGGGGTGTCTACGAGCAGTACTTC,CASSSNDRGVYEQYF
few,TRBJ2-3,.,TRBV9,TGTGCCAGCAGCGGATCCGGGACCCCCGCGGATACGCAGTATTTT,CASSGSGTPADTQYF
.,TRBJ2-7,TRBD2,TRBV6-5,TGTGCCACTCGCCCCATCGGGACTACCCCCTACGAGCAGTACTTC,CATRPIGTTPYEQYF
.,TRBJ2-5,.,TRBV27,TGTGCCAGCAGTTTATATGGGTTCGTGGGGGAGACCCAGTACTTC,CASSLYGFVGETQYF
.,TRBJ2-7,TRBD2,TRBV2,TGTGCCAGCAGTGACCGTCGGGGCGGGGGGGTTTACGAGCAGTACTTC,CASSDRRGGGVYEQYF
.,TRBJ2-3,.,TRBV14,TGTGCCAGCAGCCTGGGAGGAACGCAGTATTTT,CASSLGGTQYF
.,TRBJ2-7,.,TRBV7-8,TGTGCCAGCAGCATTAGAGGGGACGAGCAGTACTTC,CASSIRGDEQYF
.,TRBJ1-2,.,TRBV5-1,TGCGCCAGCAGCTTGAGGAGGGGGACGTCGAGAGGCTACACCTTC,CASSLRRGTSRGYTF
.,TRBJ1-4,TRBD1,TRBV6-5,TGTGCCAGCAGTTACTCCCGGGGGACAGGGGGGAAAAAACTGTTTTTT,CASSYSRGTGGKKLFF
.,TRBJ2-7,.,TRBV30,TGTGCCTGGAGTAAGACAGCCGACGAGCAGTACTTC,CAWSKTADEQYF
.,TRBJ2-7,.,TRBV7-2,TGTGCCAGCAGCTTAGCCGGTCGCGAGCAGTACTTC,CASSLAGREQYF
.,TRBJ2-3,TRBD1,TRBV5-4,TGTGCCAGCAGCTGGGACAGGGGCACAGATACGCAGTATTTT,CASSWDRGTDTQYF
few,TRBJ1-1,.,TRBV2,TGTGCCAGCAGGGCCCCGGGGGTGGGGACTGAAGCTTTCTTT,CASRAPGVGTEAFF
few,TRBJ2-7,TRBD2,TRBV6-6,TGTGCCAGCAGCACGACTAGCGGGAGCTCCTACGAGCAGTACTTC,CASSTTSGSSYEQYF
.,TRBJ1-5,.,TRBV19,TGTGCCAGTACCGGTTGGGGGAATCAGCCCCAGCATTTT,CASTGWGNQPQHF
.,TRBJ1-1,.,TRBV5-6,TGTGCCAGCAGCCTTGGTGACATCGGAGCTTTCTTT,CASSLGDIGAFF
few,TRBJ1-1,.,TRBV5-1,TGCGCCAGCAACCGGGGCCCTGCGCCCGACACTGAAGCTTTCTTT,CASNRGPAPDTEAFF
.,TRBJ2-7,.,TRBV18,TGTGCCAGCTCACTGAGGTCCAACGGTCCCTACGAGCAGTACTTC,CASSLRSNGPYEQYF
.,TRBJ1-2,.,TRBV30,TGTGCCTCCCGGGGGAGGGGGATACATGGCTACACCTTC,CASRGRGIHGYTF
.,TRBJ2-7,.,TRBV6-5,TGTGCCAGCAGTTACTCTGTGGACGGTCACTACGAGCAGTACTTC,CASSYSVDGHYEQYF
large,TRBJ1-1,.,TRBV29-1,TGCAGCGCCAACCCAGGGGACACTGAAGCTTTCTTT,CSANPGDTEAFF
.,TRBJ1-4,.,TRBV5-6,TGTGCCAGCAGCTTGGGTAATAATGAAAAACTGTTTTTT,CASSLGNNEKLFF
.,TRBJ2-3,.,TRBV5-1,TGCGCCAGCAGCGCGGGACCAGACCGCACAGATACGCAGTATTTT,CASSAGPDRTDTQYF
.,TRBJ2-2,.,TRBV18,TGTGCCAGCCGGGCGGCAGGGGACACCGGGGAGCTGTTTTTT,CASRAAGDTGELFF